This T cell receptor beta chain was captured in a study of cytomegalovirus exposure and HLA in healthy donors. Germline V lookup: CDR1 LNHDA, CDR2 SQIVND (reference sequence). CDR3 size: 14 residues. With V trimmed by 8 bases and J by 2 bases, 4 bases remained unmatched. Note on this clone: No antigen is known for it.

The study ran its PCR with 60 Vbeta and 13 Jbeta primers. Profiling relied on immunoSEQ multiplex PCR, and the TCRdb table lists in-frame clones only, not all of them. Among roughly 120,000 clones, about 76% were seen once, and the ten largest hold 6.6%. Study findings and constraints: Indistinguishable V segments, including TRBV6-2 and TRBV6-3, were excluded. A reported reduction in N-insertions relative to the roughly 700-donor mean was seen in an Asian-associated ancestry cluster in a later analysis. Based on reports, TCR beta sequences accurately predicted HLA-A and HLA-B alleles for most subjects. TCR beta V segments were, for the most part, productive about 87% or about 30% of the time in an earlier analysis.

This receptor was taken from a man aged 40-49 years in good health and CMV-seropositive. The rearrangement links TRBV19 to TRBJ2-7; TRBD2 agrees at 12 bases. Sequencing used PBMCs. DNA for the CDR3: TGTGCCAGTTCACTAGCGGGGGGAACCTACGAGCAGTACTTC. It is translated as CASSLAGGTYEQYF.